This is a list of T cell receptor beta chains from one sample in a study of T cell changes during pregnancy in multiple sclerosis. Assay used: immunoSEQ multiplex PCR; TCRdb lists only in-frame clones, some missing. The table includes around 64,000 clones, around 90% detected once. Sequenced material: CD4+ T cells from peripheral blood mononuclear cells, taken after pregnancy. Source of these receptors: a female donor with multiple sclerosis, enrolled in a pregnancy study. Both conserved end residues are part of each CDR3. A D gene is named only where the DNA matches it firmly. Expanded clones get a size class; other rows say once, few or many, or leave the size out.

j_call d_call v_call clone_size cdr3_nt cdr3_aa
TRBJ1-2 NA TRBV5-4 NA TGTGCCAGCAATAACAAGGGGCAGGTCCATTATGGCTACACCTTC CASNNKGQVHYGYTF
TRBJ1-4 NA TRBV2 NA TGTGCCAGCAGTGAGATACAGGGAATTGGTGAAAAACTGTTTTTT CASSEIQGIGEKLFF
TRBJ1-5 NA TRBV2 NA TGTGCCAGCAAGACAGGTGATAGCAATCAGCCCCAGCATTTT CASKTGDSNQPQHF
TRBJ2-5 NA TRBV5-1 once TGCGCCAGCAGCCCCGGGGTAGCCGATGACGTAGAGACCCAGTACTTC CASSPGVADDVETQYF
TRBJ1-5 NA TRBV6-1 NA TGTGCCAGCAGTGAAGCCCCCACAGGCTCCAATCAGCCCCAGCATTTT CASSEAPTGSNQPQHF
TRBJ1-1 NA TRBV6-5 NA TGTGCCAGCAGACGCGACACTGAAGCTTTCTTT CASRRDTEAFF
TRBJ1-6 NA TRBV25-1 NA TGTGCCAGCAGTGCACCGGGACACCAAAATTCACCCCTCCACTTT CASSAPGHQNSPLHF
TRBJ1-6 NA TRBV19 NA TGTGCCAGTAGTATCCAGGCAGGGGATAATTCACCCCTCCACTTT CASSIQAGDNSPLHF
TRBJ1-4 TRBD1 TRBV19 NA TGTGCCAGTAGTGGTAGACAGGGAACGGGTGAAAAACTGTTTTTT CASSGRQGTGEKLFF
TRBJ1-1 NA TRBV11-2 NA TGTGCCAGCAGCTTAGATGCCCCTCAGGCAGCTTTCTTT CASSLDAPQAAFF
TRBJ2-7 TRBD1 TRBV5-1 NA TGCGCCAGCAGCCCCGGGACAGGGTCGATTCGGGAGCAGTACTTC CASSPGTGSIREQYF
TRBJ2-1 TRBD2 TRBV13 NA TGTGCCAGCGGTAAAGGGGGGGGTAGCGGGAGCTACAATGAGCAGTTCTTC CASGKGGGSGSYNEQFF
TRBJ2-1 TRBD2 TRBV5-1 NA TGCGCCAGCAGTCGACTAGCGGGAGAAAACAATGAGCAGTTCTTC CASSRLAGENNEQFF
TRBJ2-2 NA TRBV5-6 NA TGTGCCAGCAGCCTGACATCGAACACCGGGGAGCTGTTTTTT CASSLTSNTGELFF
TRBJ1-3 NA TRBV7-9 NA TGTGCCAGCAGCTTCGGAGGGAGTTCTGGTGGAAACACCATATATTTT CASSFGGSSGGNTIYF
TRBJ2-1 TRBD2 TRBV5-1 NA TGCGCCAGCAGCTTGGCTCCGGGACTAGCAGGAAACAATGAGCAGTTCTTC CASSLAPGLAGNNEQFF
TRBJ2-3 TRBD2 TRBV30 NA TGTGCCTGGAGTGTACTTAGCGGGAGCGGGGATACGCAGTATTTT CAWSVLSGSGDTQYF
TRBJ2-7 NA TRBV13 NA TGTGCCAGCAGCTTAGCCTCGGGAATACACGAGCAGTACTTC CASSLASGIHEQYF
TRBJ2-2 TRBD2 TRBV18 NA TGTGCCAGCTCACCAGGACTAGCGGGGAATGGGATCGCCGGGGAGCTGTTTTTT CASSPGLAGNGIAGELFF
TRBJ1-6 NA TRBV19 NA TGTGCCAGTAGTTCCGGGACTTTGGGCAATTCACCCCTCCACTTT CASSSGTLGNSPLHF
TRBJ1-2 TRBD1 TRBV5-1 NA TGCGCCAGCGGACCGGGACAGAGCTATGGCTACACCTTC CASGPGQSYGYTF
TRBJ2-7 TRBD1 TRBV28 NA TGTGCCAGCAGTTTAGAACAGGGGTTATACGAGCAGTACTTC CASSLEQGLYEQYF
TRBJ1-5 NA TRBV9 NA TGTGCCAACCCCCGATTACGGACACAGGATAATCAGCCCCAGCATTTT CANPRLRTQDNQPQHF
TRBJ1-2 TRBD1 TRBV5-1 NA TGCGCCAGCAGCCCACCGGGACAGTCCTATGGCTACACCTTC CASSPPGQSYGYTF
TRBJ1-3 TRBD1 TRBV5-4 NA TGTGCCAGCAGCATTGGACAGGGTGGTTCTGGAAACACCATATATTTT CASSIGQGGSGNTIYF
TRBJ1-6 TRBD1 TRBV15 NA TGTGCCACCAGCAGAGGAGGACAGGGGAATTCACCCCTCCACTTT CATSRGGQGNSPLHF
TRBJ1-1 TRBD1 TRBV30 NA TGTGCCTGGGGACAGGGGGCGCACACTGAAGCTTTCTTT CAWGQGAHTEAFF
TRBJ1-1 NA TRBV9 few TGTGCCAGCAGCGTAGGAGCAGGGGCCCCCACTGAAGCTTTCTTT CASSVGAGAPTEAFF
TRBJ1-4 NA TRBV28 NA TGTGCCGGCTCAGGGCTCTCAGGTGAAAAACTGTTTTTT CAGSGLSGEKLFF
TRBJ2-5 TRBD2 TRBV6-1 NA TGTGCCAGCAGTGAATCATGGCTAGCGGCCCGAGAGACCCAGTACTTC CASSESWLAARETQYF
TRBJ1-4 NA TRBV18 NA TGTGCCAGCTCAGGGCGAGGGCGAAATGAAAAACTGTTTTTT CASSGRGRNEKLFF
TRBJ1-1 NA TRBV10-3 NA TGTGCCATCAAATTGGGGCAGAACACTGAAGCTTTCTTT CAIKLGQNTEAFF
TRBJ2-1 NA TRBV11-2 NA TGTGCCAGCAGCCCGGGGAGCGTTGAGCAGTTCTTC CASSPGSVEQFF
TRBJ1-2 NA TRBV27 NA TGTGCCAGCAGTTTCTCGGGAGGTGGCTACACCTTC CASSFSGGGYTF
TRBJ1-2 TRBD1 TRBV30 NA TGTGCCTGGACCGGGACAGTCTATGGCTACACCTTC CAWTGTVYGYTF